The sequence of this T cell receptor (beta chain) was determined in a study of blood T cells in healthy people across ages. The V and J ends lost 0 bases and 2 bases, in that order; junction bases with no gene match: 6. Germline CDR1 DFQATT, CDR2 SNEGSKA (reference sequence). The CDR3 sequence is 15 residues long. Through a sample-barcoded 5' primer and a J-beta primer mix, a second PCR was run for 7 to 11 cycles. Individual samples furnished no less than 2.5 million CDR3-containing paired-end reads apiece. MiXCR, run by TCRdb on the 5' RACE reads, gives a single entry per CDR3 protein. Of about 680,000 distinct CDR3 sequences in the sample, roughly 50% were seen once. Each donor gave roughly 10 milliliters of peripheral blood.

This TCR derives from a woman aged 55-69 years in good health. Sequencing was carried out using blood. The chain links TRBV20-1 to TRBJ2-7, with 8 nucleotides matching TRBD2. The CDR3 sequence: CSARDPNGRAYEQYF. CDR3 coding DNA: TGCAGTGCTAGAGATCCAAACGGGAGGGCCTACGAGCAGTACTTC.